The source of this T cell receptor (beta chain) is a study of control samples from healthy donors and cancer patients. The CDR3 covers 17 residues. The V gene end was trimmed by 5 bases and the J gene end by 8 bases; junction bases not matched to a gene: 17. Germline CDR1 LNHDA, CDR2 SQIVND (reference sequence). Measured with immunoSEQ multiplex PCR; TCRdb has only the in-frame clones, and not every one. The table includes roughly 100,000 clones, around 88% detected once. Sequenced: blood. The TCR comes from a man aged 30-40 years in good health. The V call is TRBV19, the J call TRBJ1-2; the match to TRBD1 covers 10 bases. This CDR3 reads CASSLSPGQGSLGGYTF. CDR3 sequence (DNA): TGTGCCAGTAGTCTGTCTCCGGGACAGGGGAGCCTCGGCGGCTACACCTTC.